There are a few counts of the clone carrying this T cell receptor (beta chain). The sample originates from a study of blood T cell repertoires in COVID-19. Study background: The origin of the acute and convalescent COVID-19 samples was the United States, Italy and Spain. T cells, B-cell-depleted T cells, or PBMCs provided the cDNA or gDNA that served as material.

TCRdb's table, derived via immunoSEQ multiplex PCR, lists solely in-frame clones and lacks some. The data contain 200,000 or so clones, about 84% of them singletons. From germline, CDR1 is SGHDT and CDR2 YYEEEE. The length of the CDR3 is 17 residues. Between the trimmed V and J ends, which lost 0 bases and 3 bases, there was a span of 13 bases. This receptor was taken from a woman aged 30 to 39 with acute or convalescent COVID-19. This chain links TRBV5-6 with TRBJ1-6; D is uncertain. Specimen: peripheral blood. The CDR3 spells CASSLAGWQSYNSPLHF. The CDR3 bases are TGTGCCAGCAGCTTGGCCGGGTGGCAGAGCTATAATTCACCCCTCCACTTT.